This T cell receptor beta chain derives from a study of response to subunit inactivated influenza vaccine (dated by TCRdb to the late 2010s). For the study in its entirety: To follow how T cells responded to a trivalent subunit inactivated influenza vaccine, the researchers relied on deep quantitative profiling of the T cell receptor repertoire.

Note on this clonotype: The antigen it binds to is not known. Base quality data are lacking; no much larger clone is found one base away.

The germline V gene yields MNHEY for CDR1 and SVGAGI for CDR2. The CDR3 runs 15 residues from the cysteine to the phenylalanine. Only the CDR3 region is kept as DNA, spanning 45 bases read in frame from base 1. For this chain, trimming is 2 bases at the V end and 7 bases at the J end, and the number of junction bases without a gene match is 6. Preparation of the library involved RT-PCR. The reads were generated on an Illumina HiSeq 2500. TCRdb took the public reads, trimmed them with fastp at Q25, ran MiXCR for clone calling and kept in-frame beta chains. Every distinct CDR3 protein forms one entry, paired with its most common genes and DNA. A total of about 500,000 distinct CDR3 sequences appear in this sample, approximately 17% of them only once. The ten largest make up about 3% of the sample. Paper-wide results and their limitations: The authors proposed that each seasonal influenza vaccination may bring in only a limited number of new T cells.

This receptor was identified in a man between 50 and 70 years old who received an inactivated influenza vaccine. Donor details come from another sample of the same person, matched by shared clones. The specimen comprised CD4+ T cells sorted from PBMCs, sampled around 25 months after vaccination. The rearranged chain carries TRBV6-5 and TRBJ1-5, with 9 middle bases fitting TRBD1. In nucleotides, the sequence is TGTGCCAGCAGTTACCGGGACAGGGAGCGGCAGCCCCAGCATTTT. Its protein reads: CASSYRDRERQPQHF.